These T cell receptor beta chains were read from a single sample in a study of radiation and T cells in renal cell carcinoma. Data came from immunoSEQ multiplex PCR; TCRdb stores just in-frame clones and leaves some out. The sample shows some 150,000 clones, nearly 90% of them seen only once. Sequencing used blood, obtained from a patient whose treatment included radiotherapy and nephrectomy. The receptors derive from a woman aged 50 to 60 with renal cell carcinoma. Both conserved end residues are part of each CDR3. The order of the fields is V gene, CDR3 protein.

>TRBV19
CASSIGADSPLHF
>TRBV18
CASSPSFSGGANEQFF
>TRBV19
CASSMGQGSSDEKLFF
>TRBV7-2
CASRSSRELFF
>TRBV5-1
CASRPLTSTNEKLFF
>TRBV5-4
CASSRGQSEAFF
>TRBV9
CASSVVGNTGELFF
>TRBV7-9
CASSVRDSGREQFF
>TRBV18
CASSPREGTYEQYF
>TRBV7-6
CASMRGSLGGEQFF
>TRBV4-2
CASSSDRGRETQYF
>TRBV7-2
CASSLVYSSYNEQFF
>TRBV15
CASRQGPDQPQHF
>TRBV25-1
CASSEGTYSGANVLTF
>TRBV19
CASSIRGEAIEAFF
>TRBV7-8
CASSPKEGWNTGELFF
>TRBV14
CASSQDWGPDTQYF
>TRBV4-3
CASSQDYQAGGRETQYF
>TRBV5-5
CASSLLFSYNSPLHF
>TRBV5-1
CASSPPGQGAREQYF
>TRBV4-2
CASSQEAGTGFDGYTF
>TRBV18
CASSPPYGTDTQYF
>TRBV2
CASSPTVPEAFF
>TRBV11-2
CASSLDPRRASGVLGEQFF
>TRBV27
CASSGDRGHLYGYTF
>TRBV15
CATSAAYSNQPQHF
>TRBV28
CASSLPSQPQHF
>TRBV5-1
CASSWDRGSGEQYF
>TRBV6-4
CASSENGRGNEKLFF
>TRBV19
CASSRQISYEQYF
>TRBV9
CASSVGTGVGKLFF
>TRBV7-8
CASSPVRGVANTGELFF
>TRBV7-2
CASSLTRDRGAEAFF
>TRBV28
CASTGLGSSYEQYF
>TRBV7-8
CASSLATGGSYNEQFF
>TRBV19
CASSIGTGGGGRNQPQHF
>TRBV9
CASSTQRGTDTQYF
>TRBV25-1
CASNLPGQDEQYF
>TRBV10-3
CAISEQQEKLFF
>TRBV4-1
CASSQTGDYGYTF
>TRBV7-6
CASSSTGLGETQYF
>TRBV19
CASSPRPGGTEAFF
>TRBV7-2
CASSLVGWGNTIYF
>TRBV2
CASSELQGTREKLFF